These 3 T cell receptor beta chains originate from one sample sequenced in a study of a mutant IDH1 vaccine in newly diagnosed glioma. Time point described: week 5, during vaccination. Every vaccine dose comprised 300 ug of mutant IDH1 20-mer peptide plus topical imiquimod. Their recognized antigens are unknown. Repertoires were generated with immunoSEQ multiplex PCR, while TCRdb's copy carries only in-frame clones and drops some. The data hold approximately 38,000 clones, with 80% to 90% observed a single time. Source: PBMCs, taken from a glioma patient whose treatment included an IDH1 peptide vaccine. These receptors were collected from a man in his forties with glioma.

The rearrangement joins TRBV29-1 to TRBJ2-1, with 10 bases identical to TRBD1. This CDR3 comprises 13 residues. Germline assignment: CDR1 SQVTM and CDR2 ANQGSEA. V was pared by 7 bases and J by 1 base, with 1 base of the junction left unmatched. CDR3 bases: TGCAGCGGGGACAGGGGATCCTACAATGAGCAGTTCTTC. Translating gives CSGDRGSYNEQFF.

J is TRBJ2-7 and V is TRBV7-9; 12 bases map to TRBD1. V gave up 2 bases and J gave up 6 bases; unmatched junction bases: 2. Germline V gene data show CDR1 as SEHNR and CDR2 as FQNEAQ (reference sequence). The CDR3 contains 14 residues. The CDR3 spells CASSLRDRGREQYF. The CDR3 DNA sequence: TGTGCCAGCAGCTTAAGGGACAGGGGGCGCGAGCAGTACTTC. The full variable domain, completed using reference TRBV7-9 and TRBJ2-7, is DTGVSQNPRHKITKRGQNVTFRCDPISEHNRLYWYRQTLGQGPEFLTYFQNEAQLEKSRLLSDRFSAERPKGSFSTLEIQRTEQGDSAMYLCASSLRDRGREQYFGPGTRLTVT.

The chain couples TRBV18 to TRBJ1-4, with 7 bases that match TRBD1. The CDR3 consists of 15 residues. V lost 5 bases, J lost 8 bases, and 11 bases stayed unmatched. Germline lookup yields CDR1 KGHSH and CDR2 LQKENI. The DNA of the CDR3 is TGTGCCAGCTCAGCGCCGGGGGACAGAAGCGAAAAACTGTTTTTT. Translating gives CASSAPGDRSEKLFF.